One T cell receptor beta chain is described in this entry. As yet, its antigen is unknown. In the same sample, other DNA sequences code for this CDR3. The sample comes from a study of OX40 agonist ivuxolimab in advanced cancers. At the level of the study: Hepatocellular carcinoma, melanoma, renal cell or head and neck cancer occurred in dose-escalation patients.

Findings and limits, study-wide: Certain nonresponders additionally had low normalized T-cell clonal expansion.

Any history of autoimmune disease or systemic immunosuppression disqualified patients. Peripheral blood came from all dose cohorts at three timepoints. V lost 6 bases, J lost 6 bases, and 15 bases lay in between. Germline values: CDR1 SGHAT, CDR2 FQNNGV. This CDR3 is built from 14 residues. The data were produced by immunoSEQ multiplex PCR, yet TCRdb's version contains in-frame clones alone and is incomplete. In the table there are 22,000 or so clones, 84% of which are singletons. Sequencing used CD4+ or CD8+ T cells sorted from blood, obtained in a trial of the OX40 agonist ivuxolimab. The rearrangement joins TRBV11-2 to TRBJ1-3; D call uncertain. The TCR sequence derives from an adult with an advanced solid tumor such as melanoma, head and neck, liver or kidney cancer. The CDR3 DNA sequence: TGTGCCAGCAGTAATCCGGCCTGGTCAAACACCATATATTTT. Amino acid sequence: CASSNPAWSNTIYF.